These T cell receptor beta chains were read from a single sample in a study of PD-1 blockade in classical Hodgkin lymphoma. Using immunoSEQ multiplex PCR, the repertoire was profiled, and TCRdb retains in-frame clones only, with some absent. The sample shows over 25,000 clones, approximately 87% of them seen only once. Specimen: peripheral blood mononuclear cells (PBMCs), collected before the second cycle of nivolumab. All receptors derive from a human donor with classical Hodgkin lymphoma. Each CDR3 is given with its conserved first and last residue. The D gene is left open where the match is weak. Clone size is not always given. Where it is, it says once, few, many or a class for expanded clones.

D gene	clone size	V gene	J gene	CDR3 protein	CDR3 DNA
TRBD1	-	TRBV6-6	TRBJ1-1	CASRGKGAGDTEAFF	TGTGCCAGCAGGGGAAAGGGGGCCGGGGACACTGAAGCTTTCTTT
-	-	TRBV7-2	TRBJ1-3	CASSLAGSVRSGNTIYF	TGTGCCAGCAGCTTAGCGGGTTCCGTGAGGTCCGGAAACACCATATATTTT
-	-	TRBV4-3	TRBJ1-2	CASSQELTVGYGYTF	TGCGCCAGCAGCCAAGAATTGACGGTTGGCTATGGCTACACCTTC
TRBD1	-	TRBV5-1	TRBJ2-5	CASSLVGTGRETQYF	TGCGCCAGCAGCTTGGTTGGGACAGGGAGGGAGACCCAGTACTTC
-	-	TRBV5-4	TRBJ2-3	CASSTTPYTDTQYF	TGTGCCAGCAGCACGACACCGTACACAGATACGCAGTATTTT
TRBD1	-	TRBV6-1	TRBJ1-4	CASRTGGKEKLFF	TGTGCCAGCAGGACAGGGGGCAAGGAAAAACTGTTTTTT
TRBD1	-	TRBV19	TRBJ1-3	CASSMGRGLGNTIYF	TGTGCCAGTAGTATGGGCAGGGGGCTTGGAAACACCATATATTTT
-	few	TRBV7-7	TRBJ2-1	CASSPGRRAYNEQFF	TGTGCCAGCAGCCCTGGACGGCGAGCCTACAATGAGCAGTTCTTC
-	-	TRBV4-3	TRBJ1-2	CASSQNTGSFSAYGYTF	TGCGCCAGCAGCCAAAATACAGGGTCTTTTTCGGCCTATGGCTACACCTTC
-	-	TRBV19	TRBJ1-5	CASSIGPTNQPQHF	TGTGCCAGTAGTATAGGACCGACTAATCAGCCCCAGCATTTT
TRBD1	-	TRBV10-3	TRBJ2-2	CAISAVDRVEELFF	TGTGCCATCAGTGCTGTGGACAGGGTGGAGGAGCTGTTTTTT
-	few	TRBV4-3	TRBJ2-5	CASSQDTGKETQYF	TGCGCCAGCAGCCAAGACACAGGGAAAGAGACCCAGTACTTC
-	few	TRBV2	TRBJ1-5	CASSSQGINQPQHF	TGTGCCAGCAGTTCCCAGGGGATTAATCAGCCCCAGCATTTT
-	-	TRBV19	TRBJ1-6	CASKLGQEGNSPLHF	TGTGCCAGTAAGCTTGGGCAGGAAGGGAATTCACCCCTCCACTTT
-	-	TRBV7-8	TRBJ1-1	CASSSYIRSEAFF	TGTGCCAGCAGCTCGTATATACGATCTGAAGCTTTCTTT
-	few	TRBV5-4	TRBJ2-2	CASSRGREYGTGELFF	TGTGCCAGCAGCCGGGGGCGGGAGTATGGCACCGGGGAGCTGTTTTTT
-	-	TRBV4-3	TRBJ1-4	CASSQAFFGGGTNEKLFF	TGCGCCAGCAGCCAAGCTTTTTTCGGTGGGGGAACTAATGAAAAACTGTTTTTT
-	-	TRBV30	TRBJ1-1	CAWDGQRGAFF	TGTGCCTGGGATGGTCAAAGGGGAGCTTTCTTT
TRBD1	-	TRBV5-1	TRBJ1-1	CASSPRTGVFMNTEAFF	TGCGCCAGCAGCCCTAGGACAGGGGTTTTCATGAACACTGAAGCTTTCTTT
-	few	TRBV6-5	TRBJ1-6	CASCYPGNSPLHF	TGTGCCAGCTGCTACCCCGGGAATTCACCCCTCCACTTT
TRBD2	-	TRBV5-6	TRBJ2-7	CASSRTSGNSYEQYF	TGTGCCAGCAGCCGGACTAGCGGGAACTCCTACGAGCAGTACTTC
TRBD1	few	TRBV27	TRBJ2-7	CASSLFGQGYEQYF	TGTGCCAGCAGTTTATTCGGACAGGGCTACGAGCAGTACTTC
-	-	TRBV13	TRBJ1-3	CASSNGLLRLGNTIYF	TGTGCCAGCAGCAACGGCCTTCTCCGCCTCGGAAACACCATATATTTT
TRBD1	-	TRBV4-2	TRBJ2-7	CASSQEDRAYYEQYF	TGTGCCAGCAGCCAAGAAGACAGGGCTTACTACGAGCAGTACTTC
-	-	TRBV6-4	TRBJ2-3	CASRRGTSTDTQYF	TGTGCCAGCAGGCGGGGAACTAGCACAGATACGCAGTATTTT
-	-	TRBV28	TRBJ1-1	CASSLRGLAEAFF	TGTGCCAGCAGTTTAAGAGGTCTGGCTGAAGCTTTCTTT
-	-	TRBV13	TRBJ1-1	CASSLLNPSMAFF	TGTGCCAGCAGTTTACTTAACCCGAGCATGGCTTTCTTT
-	-	TRBV10-3	TRBJ1-2	CAISVGGTEANYGYTF	TGTGCCATCAGTGTCGGGGGCACGGAAGCTAACTATGGCTACACCTTC
TRBD2	-	TRBV7-9	TRBJ2-1	CASSPREGGNYNEQFF	TGTGCCAGCAGCCCCCGGGAGGGTGGTAACTACAATGAGCAGTTCTTC
TRBD2	-	TRBV7-6	TRBJ2-1	CASSLGLAGGPEQFF	TGTGCCAGCAGCTTAGGGCTAGCGGGAGGGCCGGAGCAGTTCTTC
-	few	TRBV7-9	TRBJ1-5	CASSLFGNQPQHF	TGTGCCAGCAGCTTATTTGGGAACCAGCCCCAGCATTTT
-	-	TRBV7-2	TRBJ2-7	CASSLALIGVPHEQYF	TGTGCCAGCAGCTTAGCGTTGATCGGGGTACCCCACGAGCAGTACTTC
TRBD2	-	TRBV5-1	TRBJ2-3	CASSYLPAGVTDTQYF	TGCGCCAGCAGCTACCTTCCAGCGGGAGTCACAGATACGCAGTATTTT
-	-	TRBV28	TRBJ1-1	CASHLTGHIPEAFF	TGTGCCAGCCACCTGACAGGTCATATACCTGAAGCTTTCTTC
TRBD2	-	TRBV15	TRBJ2-7	CATSRGGSSYEQYF	TGTGCCACCAGCAGAGGCGGGAGCTCCTACGAGCAGTACTTC
TRBD1	-	TRBV7-2	TRBJ1-2	CASSYGQGVTYGYTF	TGTGCCAGCAGCTACGGACAGGGTGTAACCTATGGCTACACCTTC
TRBD1	-	TRBV5-1	TRBJ1-2	CASSPEGQSYGYTF	TGCGCCAGCAGCCCCGAGGGACAGAGCTATGGCTACACCTTC
TRBD2	once	TRBV4-2	TRBJ2-1	CASSQPWGGSSYNEQFF	TGTGCCAGCAGCCAACCTTGGGGCGGGAGCTCCTACAATGAGCAGTTCTTC
-	once	TRBV7-9	TRBJ1-2	CASSGSVRQRANYGYTF	TGTGCCAGCAGCGGAAGCGTGAGGCAGCGAGCTAACTATGGCTACACCTTC
-	-	TRBV12-2	TRBJ1-5	CASRLVEGRTQPQHF	TGTGCAAGTCGCTTAGTTGAGGGCAGGACTCAGCCCCAGCATTTT
TRBD1	-	TRBV13	TRBJ1-2	CASSRGDRGPGGYTF	TGTGCCAGCAGCCGCGGGGACAGGGGGCCTGGTGGCTACACCTTC
-	-	TRBV28	TRBJ2-5	CASSLFFRKETQYF	TGTGCCAGCAGTTTATTCTTCAGGAAAGAGACCCAGTACTTC
-	-	TRBV5-1	TRBJ1-2	CASSLAGENYGYTF	TGCGCCAGCAGCTTAGCAGGGGAGAACTATGGCTACACCTTC